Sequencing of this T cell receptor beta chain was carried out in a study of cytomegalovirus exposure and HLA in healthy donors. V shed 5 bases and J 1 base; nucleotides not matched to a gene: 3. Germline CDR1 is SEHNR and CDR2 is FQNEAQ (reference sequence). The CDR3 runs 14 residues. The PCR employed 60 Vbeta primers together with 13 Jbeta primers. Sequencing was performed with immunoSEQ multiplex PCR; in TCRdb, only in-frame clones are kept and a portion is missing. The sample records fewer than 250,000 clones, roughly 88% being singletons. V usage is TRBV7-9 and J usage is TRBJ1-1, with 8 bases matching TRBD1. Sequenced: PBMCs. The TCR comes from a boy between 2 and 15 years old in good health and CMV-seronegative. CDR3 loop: CASSATGANTEAFF. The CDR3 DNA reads TGTGCCAGCAGCGCGACAGGGGCGAACACTGAAGCTTTCTTT.